A single sample gave rise to the 6 T cell receptor beta chains below, sequenced in a study of human CD4 T cells and Enterobacteriaceae. Memory CD4+ T cells were sorted as all CD4+ cells except CD45RA+CCR7+CD95- naive cells, over 95% pure. Assay used: immunoSEQ multiplex PCR; TCRdb lists only in-frame clones, some missing. This sample yields approximately 26,000 clones, of which 70% to 90% are seen a single time; 0.9% to 1% belongs to the top ten. What was sequenced was memory CD4+ T cells from blood. These receptors came from a human donor in good health.

J is TRBJ2-1 and V is TRBV5-4, with TRBD1 as a possible D gene (6 bases). V dropped 5 bases and J dropped 4 bases, with 19 bases sitting between them. CDR1 is SGHNT, CDR2 YYREEE, per germline (reference sequence). This CDR3 region has 16 residues. The CDR3 sequence: CASSLRQGLGYNEQFF. The CDR3 bases are TGTGCCAGCAGTCTTCGTCAGGGGCTCGGTTACAATGAGCAGTTCTTC.

V and J are TRBV29-1 and TRBJ1-2; no clear D. This CDR3 spans 13 amino acids. Trimming removed 5 bases from V and 3 bases from J, with 13 bases in between. Germline loops: CDR1 SQVTM, CDR2 ANQGSEA. The CDR3 reads CSVPLFGHYGYTF. In nucleotides, the CDR3 is TGCAGCGTTCCCCTATTCGGCCACTATGGCTACACCTTC.

V and J are TRBV5-1 and TRBJ1-2, with a weak D call TRBD1 (5 bases). This CDR3 is 17 amino acids long. Germline V lookup: CDR1 SGHRS, CDR2 YFSETQ. V shed 0 bases and J shed 2 bases, with 17 bases lying between them. The CDR3 DNA reads TGCGCCAGCAGCTTGGCCGGGGGGATAGGCAGAAACTATGGCTACACCTTC. It translates to CASSLAGGIGRNYGYTF.

This clone was observed a handful of times. The chain recombines TRBV2 with TRBJ2-7; tentatively, D is TRBD2 (5 bases). The CDR3 is made up of 13 amino acids. Trimming took 1 base from V and 8 from J, leaving 12 bases between them. Germline V CDR1 and CDR2: SNHLY, FYNNEI. The CDR3 spells CASSEGTSSQQYF. In DNA, the CDR3 is TGTGCCAGCAGTGAAGGAACTAGTTCCCAGCAGTACTTC.

This clone is judged medium-sized (0.01 to 0.1%). This chain uses TRBV4-1 with TRBJ2-3, with a weak D call TRBD1 (7 bases). Germline V gene data show CDR1 as MGHRA and CDR2 as YSYEKL. The CDR3 consists of 18 residues. The ends were cut back, 5 bases at V and 3 bases at J, with 24 bases in the middle. Here the CDR3 DNA reads TGCGCCAGCAGCTCCCTTGAGGGGGGACAGAAAATGACAGATACGCAGTATTTT. Encoded protein: CASSSLEGGQKMTDTQYF.

This chain uses TRBV6-6 with TRBJ2-4; D ambiguous. Trimming cost V 3 bases and J 0 bases, with 9 bases left between them. The CDR3 has 15 amino acids. CDR1 is MNHNY and CDR2 is SVGAGI in the germline V gene (reference sequence). CDR3 in amino acids: CASSYLTEAKNIQYF. The CDR3 DNA follows: TGTGCCAGCAGTTATTTAACAGAAGCCAAAAACATTCAGTACTTC.